This passage covers 8 T cell receptor beta chains from one sample sequenced in a study of OX40 agonist ivuxolimab in advanced cancers. The table came from immunoSEQ multiplex PCR; TCRdb's copy has only in-frame clones and leaves some out. Of around 8,000 clones in the sample, around 74% were seen once. The starting material was CD4+ or CD8+ T cells sorted from blood, obtained in a trial of the OX40 agonist ivuxolimab. Receptor source: an adult with an advanced solid tumor such as melanoma, head and neck, liver or kidney cancer.

This clone appeared a single time. The rearrangement links TRBV5-1 to TRBJ1-1; D remains ambiguous. The V gene lost 0 bases and the J gene lost 8 bases, with 11 bases spanning the gap. This CDR3 is built from 13 residues. Germline CDR1 reads SGHRS; CDR2 reads YFSETQ. CDR3 residues: CASSLAPGVEAFF. The CDR3 DNA sequence: TGCGCCAGCAGCTTGGCCCCGGGCGTGGAAGCTTTCTTT. Complete variable domain (other parts from reference TRBV5-1 and TRBJ1-1): KAGVTQTPRYLIKTRGQQVTLSCSPISGHRSVSWYQQTPGQGLQFLFEYFSETQRNKGNFPGRFSGRQFSNSRSEMNVSTLELGDSALYLCASSLAPGVEAFFGQGTRLTVV.

The rearrangement uses TRBV5-1 and TRBJ2-5, with unresolved D. This CDR3 is 13 amino acids long. Germline CDR1 is SGHRS and CDR2 is YFSETQ. V lost 0 bases and J 2 bases, leaving 5 bases between the germline ends. CDR3 protein: CASSLDPQETQYF. In DNA, the CDR3 is TGCGCCAGCAGCTTGGACCCTCAAGAGACCCAGTACTTC. The whole variable domain, remainder taken from reference TRBV5-1 and TRBJ2-5, is KAGVTQTPRYLIKTRGQQVTLSCSPISGHRSVSWYQQTPGQGLQFLFEYFSETQRNKGNFPGRFSGRQFSNSRSEMNVSTLELGDSALYLCASSLDPQETQYFGPGTRLLVL.

The sample holds one count of this clone. The rearrangement links TRBV23-1 to TRBJ1-5; D remains unclear. TRBV23-1 is flagged as an ORF with uncertain function. Trimming cost V 2 bases and J 5 bases, with 4 bases left between them. This CDR3 has 12 amino acids. CDR3 sequence (DNA): TGCGCCAGCAGTCAACCCTATCAGCCCCAGCATTTT. It translates to CASSQPYQPQHF.

This sequence joins TRBV4-3 and TRBJ2-7; weak D call: TRBD2 (5 bases). Trimming removed 0 bases from V and 3 bases from J, with 12 bases in between. Germline CDR1 is LGHNA and CDR2 is YSLEER. This CDR3 spans 15 amino acids. CDR3 protein: CASSQDLPAGYEQYF. As DNA, the CDR3 is TGCGCCAGCAGCCAAGATCTCCCGGCGGGCTACGAGCAGTACTTC.

The rearrangement joins TRBV7-9 to TRBJ2-7, with TRBD2 matching over 7 bases. The CDR3 sequence is 15 residues long. J lost 2 bases, V lost 1 base, and 5 bases had no gene match. CDR1 SEHNR and CDR2 FQNEAQ come from the germline V gene (reference sequence). DNA for the CDR3: TGTGCCAGCAGCTTAGTGTTAGCGGGTGCCTACGAGCAGTACTTC. It yields the protein CASSLVLAGAYEQYF.

The V and J genes are TRBV4-3 and TRBJ1-3; 8 nucleotides match TRBD1. CDR3 length equals 16 residues. Germline V gene lookup returns CDR1 LGHNA and CDR2 YSLEER. J lost 4 bases, V lost 0 bases, and 5 bases had no gene match. The chain's CDR3 is CASSQDWTGPGNTIYF. The CDR3, as DNA: TGCGCCAGCAGCCAAGATTGGACAGGGCCCGGAAACACCATATATTTT.

The chain combines TRBV5-5 with TRBJ2-3; no reliable D call. CDR1 is SGHKS, CDR2 YYEKEE, per germline (reference sequence). The CDR3 length is 14 residues. The germline V and J ends were trimmed by 2 bases and 1 base, with 8 bases remaining between them. CDR3: CASSFGAGTDTQYF. CDR3 DNA: TGTGCCAGCAGCTTTGGAGCAGGCACAGATACGCAGTATTTT. The entire variable domain, with the rest obtained from reference TRBV5-5 and TRBJ2-3, is as follows: DAGVTQSPTHLIKTRGQQVTLRCSPISGHKSVSWYQQVLGQGPQFIFQYYEKEERGRGNFPDRFSARQFPNYSSELNVNALLLGDSALYLCASSFGAGTDTQYFGPGTRLTVL.

The chain recombines TRBV9 with TRBJ2-1, with TRBD1 as a possible D gene (6 bases). This CDR3 is 13 amino acids long. V was pared by 0 bases and J by 8 bases, with 9 bases between. Per germline, CDR1 SGDLS and CDR2 YYNGEE. The DNA for the CDR3 is TGTGCCAGCAGCGTAGCAGGGGCAGATGAGCAGTTCTTC. This encodes CASSVAGADEQFF.